The source of this TCR beta chain is a study of chemoradiotherapy in HPV16-positive cancers. Study-level information: Candidate HPV-specific T-cell clones and common TCR motifs came from functional assays in a couple of HPV16-positive patients. The study's findings and limits: For HPV16-positive patients, expanding HPV-responsive T cells associated with longer recurrence-free survival.

The CDR3 contains 13 residues. Concerning this clone: No antigen is known for it.

Sequencing was performed with immunoSEQ multiplex PCR; in TCRdb, only in-frame clones are kept and a portion is missing. This table holds about 20,000 clones, over 60% found once. The clonotype comes from a human donor with HPV-associated anogenital cancer. Sample acquisition took place from a patient who underwent chemoradiotherapy. The chain couples TRBV21-1 to TRBJ2-3. TRBV21-1 is classified as a pseudogene. The CDR3 is CASRTNRTDTQYF. For the CDR3, the DNA is TGTGCCAGCAGGACCAACCGCACAGATACGCAGTATTTT.